This T cell receptor (beta chain) comes out of a study of T cell responses to AZD1222 COVID-19 vaccine. A note on this clone: Its antigen is undetermined.

Germline V gene sequence: CDR1 SGHAT, CDR2 FQNNGV. There are 13 residues in the CDR3. V was shortened by 1 base and J by 4 bases, with 7 bases between the two germline ends. Study-wide points: Clonal diversity was possibly underestimated, and the donors were mostly white British, with more females. Reports say nearly half of spike-specific TCRs go after unmutated variant regions. The breadth and depth of Spike-specific TCRs increased once two AZD1222 doses had been given.

Method: immunoSEQ multiplex PCR; TCRdb's copy keeps in-frame clones and lacks some. The table lists about 140,000 clones, approximately 90% of them singletons. The input for sequencing was peripheral blood, taken on day 0 of AZD1222 vaccination. The chain combines TRBV11-2 with TRBJ1-2; D perhaps matches TRBD1 (6 bases). This receptor was taken from an adult in good health. The CDR3 is CASSLGQAYGYTF. The CDR3 coding sequence is TGTGCCAGCAGCTTAGGACAGGCCTATGGCTACACCTTC.